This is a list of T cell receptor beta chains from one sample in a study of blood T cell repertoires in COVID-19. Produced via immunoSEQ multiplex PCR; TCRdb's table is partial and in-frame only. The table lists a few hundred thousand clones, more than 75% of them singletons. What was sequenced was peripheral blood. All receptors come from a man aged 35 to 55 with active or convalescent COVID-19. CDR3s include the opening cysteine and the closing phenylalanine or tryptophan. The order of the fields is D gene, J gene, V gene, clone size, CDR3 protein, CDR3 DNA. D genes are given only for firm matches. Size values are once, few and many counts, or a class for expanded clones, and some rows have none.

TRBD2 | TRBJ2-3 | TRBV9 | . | CASSVSGTTDTQYF | TGTGCCAGCAGCGTTAGCGGGACCACAGATACGCAGTATTTT
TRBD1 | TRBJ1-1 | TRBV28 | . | CATIQGIGTEAFF | TGTGCCACCATACAGGGGATAGGCACTGAAGCTTTCTTT
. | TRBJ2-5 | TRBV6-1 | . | CASSEALAFGTQYF | TGTGCCAGCAGTGAGGCTCTAGCGTTCGGGACCCAGTACTTC
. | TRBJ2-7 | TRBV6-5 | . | CASRPHRSFYEQYF | TGTGCCAGCAGGCCCCACAGGAGTTTCTACGAGCAGTACTTC
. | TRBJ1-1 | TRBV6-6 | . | CASSYGEGGGTEAFF | TGTGCCAGCAGTTACGGCGAGGGAGGCGGAACTGAAGCTTTCTTT
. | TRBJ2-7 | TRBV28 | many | CASKSRRRETYEQYF | TGTGCCAGCAAGTCCCGGAGGCGAGAGACCTACGAGCAGTACTTC
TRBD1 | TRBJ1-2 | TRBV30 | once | CAWSPPDRGWVGYTF | TGTGCCTGGAGTCCCCCGGACAGGGGATGGGTGGGCTACACCTTC
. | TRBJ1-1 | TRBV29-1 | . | CSFRGNTEAFF | TGCAGCTTCCGGGGGAACACTGAAGCTTTCTTT
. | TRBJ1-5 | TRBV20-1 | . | CSASPGVGQPQHF | TGCAGTGCTAGTCCAGGGGTGGGTCAGCCCCAGCATTTT
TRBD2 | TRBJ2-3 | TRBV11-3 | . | CASSFVAGGLTDTQYF | TGTGCCAGCAGCTTCGTAGCGGGGGGCCTCACAGATACGCAGTATTTT
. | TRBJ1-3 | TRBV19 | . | CASSPSVAPSDGNTIYF | TGTGCCAGTAGCCCGTCAGTGGCACCTTCTGATGGAAACACCATATATTTT
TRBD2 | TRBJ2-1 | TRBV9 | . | CASSVGLAGGPHNNEQFF | TGTGCCAGCAGCGTAGGGCTAGCGGGAGGGCCCCACAACAATGAGCAGTTCTTC
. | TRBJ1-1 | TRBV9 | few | CASSALGGNTEAFF | TGTGCCAGCAGCGCCCTCGGGGGGAACACTGAAGCTTTCTTT
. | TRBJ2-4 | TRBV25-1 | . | CASSESRQGFRNIQYF | TGTGCCAGCAGTGAATCTCGGCAGGGGTTTCGAAACATTCAGTACTTC
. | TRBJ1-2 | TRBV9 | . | CASSVVTAPYGYTF | TGTGCCAGCAGCGTAGTTACAGCTCCCTATGGCTACACCTTC
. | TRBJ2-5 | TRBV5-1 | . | CASSSGDSGTQYF | TGCGCCAGCAGCTCAGGGGATTCGGGGACCCAGTACTTC
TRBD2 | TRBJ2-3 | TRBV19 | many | CASSFLPGGRVDTQYF | TGTGCCAGTAGTTTCCTCCCGGGCGGGAGGGTAGATACGCAGTATTTT
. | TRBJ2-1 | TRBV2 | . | CASSDSVEQFF | TGTGCCAGCAGTGACTCCGTAGAGCAGTTCTTC
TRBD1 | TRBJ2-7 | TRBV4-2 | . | CASSQDPGQGYEQYF | TGTGCCAGCAGCCAAGACCCGGGACAGGGGTACGAGCAGTACTTC
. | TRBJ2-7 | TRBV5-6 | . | CASSFQSGTRYF | TGTGCCAGCAGCTTCCAGTCCGGGACACGGTACTTC
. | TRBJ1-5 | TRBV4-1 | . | CASSQANNQPQHF | TGCGCCAGCAGCCAAGCCAATAATCAGCCCCAGCATTTT
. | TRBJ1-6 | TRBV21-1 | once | CASSTTQGPTNSPLHF | TGTGCCAGCAGCACTACCCAGGGGCCCACCAATTCACCCCTCCACTTT
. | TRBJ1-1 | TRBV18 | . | CASSATGTSAFF | TGTGCCAGCTCAGCAACAGGGACGTCAGCTTTCTTT
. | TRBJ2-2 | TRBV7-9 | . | CASSLDRLADTGELFF | TGTGCCAGCAGCTTAGATAGGCTAGCTGACACCGGGGAGCTGTTTTTT
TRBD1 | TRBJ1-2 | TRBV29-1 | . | CSVEGQGNYGYTF | TGCAGCGTTGAGGGACAGGGGAACTATGGCTACACCTTC
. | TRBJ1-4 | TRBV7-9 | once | CASSLGRWVAGNEKLFF | TGTGCCAGCAGCTTAGGGAGATGGGTGGCGGGGAATGAAAAACTGTTTTTT
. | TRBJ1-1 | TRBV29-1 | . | CSARPGDHTEAFF | TGCAGCGCGCGACCTGGAGATCACACTGAAGCTTTCTTT
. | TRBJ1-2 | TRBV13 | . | CASSLEGYYGYTF | TGTGCCAGCAGCTTAGAGGGGTACTATGGCTACACCTTC
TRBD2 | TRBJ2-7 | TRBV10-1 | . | CASGDGGYDEQYF | TGCGCCAGCGGGGACGGGGGGTACGACGAGCAGTACTTC
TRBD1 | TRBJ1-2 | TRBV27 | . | CASSTGESQGAGYGYTF | TGTGCCAGCAGTACTGGAGAATCACAGGGGGCTGGCTATGGCTACACCTTC
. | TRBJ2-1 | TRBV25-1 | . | CASIGRAHSYNEQFF | TGTGCCAGCATCGGCAGGGCCCACTCCTACAATGAGCAGTTCTTC
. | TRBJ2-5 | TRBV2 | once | CASSEVLGGPWETQYF | TGTGCCAGCAGTGAAGTCCTCGGGGGGCCATGGGAGACCCAGTACTTC
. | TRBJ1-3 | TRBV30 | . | CACTSKDSAGNTIYF | TGTGCCTGTACATCCAAGGACAGCGCTGGAAACACCATATATTTT
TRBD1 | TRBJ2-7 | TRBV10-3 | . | CAISILFPGQGDEQYF | TGTGCCATCAGTATATTATTCCCGGGACAGGGAGACGAGCAGTACTTC